Below are 4 T cell receptor beta chains sequenced from a single sample in a study of blood T cell repertoires in COVID-19. The repertoire was sequenced with immunoSEQ multiplex PCR; TCRdb's copy has only in-frame clones and lacks some. The sample records about 260,000 clones, roughly 83% being singletons. Sequences were obtained from peripheral blood. The receptors were gathered from a man between 60 and 75 years old who had recovered from COVID-19.

CDR3 amino acids: CASSLGTGRTEAFF. The CDR3 nucleotides are TGTGCCAGCAGCTTGGGGACAGGGCGTACTGAAGCTTTCTTT. The chain uses TRBV5-4 and TRBJ1-1; 8 nucleotides match TRBD1. The V and J ends lost 0 bases and 5 bases, in that order; junction bases with no gene match: 3. CDR1 and CDR2 (germline): SGHNT, YYREEE (reference sequence). The CDR3 consists of 14 residues.

This chain links TRBV7-9 with TRBJ1-1; TRBD1 matches 7 bases. Germline V gives CDR1 SEHNR, CDR2 FQNEAQ (reference sequence). V was clipped by 5 bases and J by 0 bases; unmatched bases: 9. This CDR3 has 16 residues. The CDR3 sequence is CASSPRTGYMNTEAFF. The CDR3 nucleotides are TGTGCCAGCAGCCCTAGGACAGGATACATGAACACTGAAGCTTTCTTT.

This clone was observed a single time. The chain recombines TRBV27 with TRBJ2-7, with 9 bases fitting TRBD1. The CDR3 consists of 15 residues. J lost 2 bases, V lost 4 bases, and 6 bases had no gene match. Germline CDR1 MNHEY, CDR2 SMNVEV (reference sequence). Here the CDR3 reads CASSSGQGRAYEQYF. The DNA for the CDR3 is TGTGCCAGCAGTTCAGGACAGGGGAGAGCCTACGAGCAGTACTTC.

This clone was observed a handful of times. V is TRBV14 and J is TRBJ1-6; D unresolved. Trimming left V 0 bases short and J 5 bases short, with 8 bases between. Germline V lookup: CDR1 SGHDN, CDR2 FVKESK. The CDR3 contains 15 residues. CDR3 sequence (DNA): TGTGCCAGCAGCCAAGATCTTTCAGATAATTCACCCCTCCACTTT. Encoded protein: CASSQDLSDNSPLHF.